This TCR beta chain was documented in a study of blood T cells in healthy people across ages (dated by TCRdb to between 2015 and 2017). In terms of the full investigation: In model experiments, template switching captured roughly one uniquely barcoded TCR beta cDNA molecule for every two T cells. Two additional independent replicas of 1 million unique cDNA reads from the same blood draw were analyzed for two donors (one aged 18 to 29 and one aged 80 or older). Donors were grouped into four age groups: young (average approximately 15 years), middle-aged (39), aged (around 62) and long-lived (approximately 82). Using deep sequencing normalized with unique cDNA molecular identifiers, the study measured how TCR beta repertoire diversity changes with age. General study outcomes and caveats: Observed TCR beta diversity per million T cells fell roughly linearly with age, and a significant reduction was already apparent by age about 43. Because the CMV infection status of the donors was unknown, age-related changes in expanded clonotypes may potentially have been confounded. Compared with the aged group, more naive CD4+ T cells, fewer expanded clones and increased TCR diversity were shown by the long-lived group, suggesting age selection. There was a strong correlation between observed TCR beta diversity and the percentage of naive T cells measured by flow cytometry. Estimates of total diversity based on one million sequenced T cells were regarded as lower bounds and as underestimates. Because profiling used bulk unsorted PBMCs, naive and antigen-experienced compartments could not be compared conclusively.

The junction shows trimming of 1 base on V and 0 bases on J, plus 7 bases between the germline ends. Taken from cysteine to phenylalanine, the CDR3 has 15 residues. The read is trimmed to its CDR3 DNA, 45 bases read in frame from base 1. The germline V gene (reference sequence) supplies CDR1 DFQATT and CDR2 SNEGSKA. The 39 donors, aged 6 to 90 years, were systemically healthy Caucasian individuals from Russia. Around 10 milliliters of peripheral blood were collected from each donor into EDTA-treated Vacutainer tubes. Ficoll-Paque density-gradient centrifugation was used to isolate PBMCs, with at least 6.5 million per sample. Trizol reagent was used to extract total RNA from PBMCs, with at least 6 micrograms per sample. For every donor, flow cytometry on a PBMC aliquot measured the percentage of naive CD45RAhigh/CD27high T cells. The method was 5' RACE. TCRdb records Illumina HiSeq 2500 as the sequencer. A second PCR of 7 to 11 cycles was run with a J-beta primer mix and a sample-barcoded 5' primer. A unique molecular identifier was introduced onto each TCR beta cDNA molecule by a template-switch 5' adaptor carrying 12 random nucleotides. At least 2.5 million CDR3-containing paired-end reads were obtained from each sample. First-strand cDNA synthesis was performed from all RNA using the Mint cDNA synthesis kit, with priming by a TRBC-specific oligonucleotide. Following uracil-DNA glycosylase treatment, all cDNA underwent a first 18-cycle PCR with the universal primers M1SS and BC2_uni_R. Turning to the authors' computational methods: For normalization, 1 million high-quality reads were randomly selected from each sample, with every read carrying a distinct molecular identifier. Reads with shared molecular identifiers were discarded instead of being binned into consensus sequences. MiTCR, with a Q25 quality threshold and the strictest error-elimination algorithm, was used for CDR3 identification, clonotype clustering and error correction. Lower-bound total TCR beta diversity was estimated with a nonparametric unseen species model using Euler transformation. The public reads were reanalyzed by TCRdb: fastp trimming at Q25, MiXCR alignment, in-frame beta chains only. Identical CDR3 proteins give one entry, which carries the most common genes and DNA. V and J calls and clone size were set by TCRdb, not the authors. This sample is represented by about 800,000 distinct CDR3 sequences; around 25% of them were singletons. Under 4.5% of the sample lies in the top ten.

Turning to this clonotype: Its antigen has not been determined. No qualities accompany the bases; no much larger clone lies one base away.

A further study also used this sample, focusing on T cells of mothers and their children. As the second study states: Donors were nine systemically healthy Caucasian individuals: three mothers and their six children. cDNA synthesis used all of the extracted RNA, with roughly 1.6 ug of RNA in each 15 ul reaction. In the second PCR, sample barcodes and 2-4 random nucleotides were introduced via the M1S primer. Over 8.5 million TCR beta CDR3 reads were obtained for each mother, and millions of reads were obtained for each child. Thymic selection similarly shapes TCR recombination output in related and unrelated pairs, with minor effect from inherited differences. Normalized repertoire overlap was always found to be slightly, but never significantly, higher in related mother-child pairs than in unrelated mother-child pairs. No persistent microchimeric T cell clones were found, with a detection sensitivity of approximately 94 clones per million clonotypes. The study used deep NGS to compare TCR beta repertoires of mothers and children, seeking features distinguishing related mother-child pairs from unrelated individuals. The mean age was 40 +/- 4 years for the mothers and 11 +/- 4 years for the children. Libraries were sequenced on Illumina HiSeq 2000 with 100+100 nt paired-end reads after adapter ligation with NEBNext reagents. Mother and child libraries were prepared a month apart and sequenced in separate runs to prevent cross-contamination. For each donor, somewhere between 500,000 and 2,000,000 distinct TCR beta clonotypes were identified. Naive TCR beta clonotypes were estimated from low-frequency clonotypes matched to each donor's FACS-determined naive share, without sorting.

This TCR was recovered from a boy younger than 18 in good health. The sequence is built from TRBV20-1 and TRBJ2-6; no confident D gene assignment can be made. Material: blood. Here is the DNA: TGCAGTGCTAGAGGGACCCCCTCTGGGGCCAACGTCCTGACTTTC. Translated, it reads CSARGTPSGANVLTF.